Given below is one TCR beta chain in context. Its antigen is unknown. TCRdb processed the reads anew with MiXCR; each CDR3 protein has one entry. Of about 310,000 distinct CDR3 sequences in the sample, 20% to 25% were seen once. CDR1 is MNHEY, CDR2 SVGAGI, per germline. Losses at the gene ends were 7 bases for V and 15 bases for J; bases not matched to a gene: 12. The CDR3 loop spans 12 amino acids. The sample originates from a study of T cell repertoires in cytomegalovirus infection. The TCR was taken from a human donor in good health (CMV status not recorded). Some clones in this sample may be carry-over from other donors' samples. The genes are TRBV6-5 and TRBJ2-1; 7 bases map to TRBD2. This specimen was cultured PBMCs, taken from culture after CMV antigen stimulation. The CDR3 sequence: CASTDPGGNAFF. DNA for the CDR3: TGTGCCAGCACCGACCCCGGGGGGAATGCGTTCTTC.